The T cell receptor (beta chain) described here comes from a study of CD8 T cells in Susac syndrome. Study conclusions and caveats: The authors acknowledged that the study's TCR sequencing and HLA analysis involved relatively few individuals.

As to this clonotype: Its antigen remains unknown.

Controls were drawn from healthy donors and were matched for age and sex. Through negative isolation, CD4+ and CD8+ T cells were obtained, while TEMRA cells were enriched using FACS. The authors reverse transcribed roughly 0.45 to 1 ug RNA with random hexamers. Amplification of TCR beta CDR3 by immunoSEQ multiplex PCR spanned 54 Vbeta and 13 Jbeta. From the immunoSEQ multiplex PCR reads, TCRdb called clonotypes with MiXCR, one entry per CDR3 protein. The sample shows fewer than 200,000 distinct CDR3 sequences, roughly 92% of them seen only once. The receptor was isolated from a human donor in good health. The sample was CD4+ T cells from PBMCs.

CDR3 sequence reads: CAFRKGQGFSNQPQHF. DNA of the CDR3: TGTGCCTTCCGCAAGGGACAGGGGTTTTCCAATCAGCCCCAGCATTTT. V and J are TRBV30 and TRBJ1-5; TRBD1 agrees at 10 bases. The CDR3 totals 16 residues. From germline, CDR1 is GTSNPN and CDR2 SVGIG (reference sequence). V lost 7 bases, J lost 3 bases, and 12 bases stayed unmatched.